Sequencing of this TCR beta chain was carried out in a study of CD4+ T cells in melanoma (dated by TCRdb to 2021 to 2024). Notes on the research overall: Neoantigen-specific CD4+ T cells in human melanoma were what the study investigated. General study outcomes and caveats: Neoantigen-specific CD4+ T cells in melanoma were reported to show diverse differentiation states. The report described a correlation between neoantigen-specific CD4+ T cells and the function of CD8+ T cells, macrophages and B cells.

Donors were patients with melanoma. To note about this clone: Which antigen it targets is not known. No base quality information exists; no much larger clone differs at one position.

Libraries were prepared through the immunoSEQ multiplex PCR assay. TCRdb took over this immuneACCESS table, retaining in-frame rearrangements with V and J assigned. Such tables are incomplete; in checked studies, under half of the missing clones stem from an unresolved V gene, and the remainder is unexplained. The sample yields about 54,000 clones; about 70% were counted once. The top ten clones comprise about 5% of the sample. CDR1 and CDR2, looked up from the germline V gene, are SGHVS and FQNEAQ. Deletion took 4 bases off V and 5 bases off J, with a span of 9 bases between the germline ends. The CDR3 sequence holds 13 residues, the cysteine and phenylalanine included. Here the CDR3 DNA is all that survives: 39 bases in frame from base 1.

Here the chain combines TRBV7-8 and TRBJ2-1; TRBD1 could be the D gene, as 6 bases match. The sequenced material came from tumor tissue. The sequence was collected from a human donor with melanoma. The CDR3 protein is CASSSRTDNEQFF. The nucleotide sequence is given as TGTGCCAGCAGCTCCCGGACAGACAATGAGCAGTTCTTC.